The 30 T cell receptor beta chains in this list originate from one sample, sequenced in a study of T cell repertoires in cytomegalovirus infection. MiXCR was run by TCRdb on the reads, yielding one entry per CDR3 protein. Of around 77,000 distinct CDR3 sequences listed, 20% were seen once; the top ten hold approximately 61%. Their antigens are not known. The sample consisted of CD8+ T cells from cultured PBMCs, taken from culture after CMV antigen stimulation. These TCRs come from a human donor in good health (CMV status not recorded). Some clones in this sample may be carry-over from other donors' samples.

The chain is built from TRBV6-1 and TRBJ2-5; D may be TRBD1 (7 bases). Germline loops: CDR1 MNHNS, CDR2 SASEGT. Trimming took 5 bases from V and 1 from J, leaving 14 bases between them. There are 15 residues in the CDR3. In DNA form, the CDR3 reads TGTGCCAGCAGTCCAGGGGGAGGCCTCCAAGAGACCCAGTACTTC. This gives the protein CASSPGGGLQETQYF.

This chain links TRBV11-1 with TRBJ2-2; tentatively, D is TRBD2 (6 bases). There are 19 residues in the CDR3. The V and J ends lost 4 bases and 1 base respectively, with 22 bases between them. From germline, CDR1 is SGHAT and CDR2 FQDESV (reference sequence). The CDR3 region is CASSSRRRDRPWNTGELFF. CDR3 coding DNA: TGTGCCAGCAGCTCCCGGCGGAGGGATAGGCCCTGGAACACCGGGGAGCTGTTTTTT.

The J gene is TRBJ1-1, the V gene TRBV4-1; 8 bases align to TRBD1. The CDR3 contains 15 residues. J was trimmed by 1 base and V by 3 bases; bases with no gene match: 4. Germline loops: CDR1 MGHRA, CDR2 YSYEKL. The DNA for the CDR3 is TGCGCCAGCAGCCACCCGGGACAGGAGAACACTGAAGCTTTCTTT. Amino acids: CASSHPGQENTEAFF.

This clonotype was detected only a few times. This rearrangement joins TRBV4-1 to TRBJ2-7, with D uncertain. Per the germline V gene, CDR1 is MGHRA and CDR2 is YSYEKL. Trimming pared 2 bases from V and 3 bases from J, leaving 8 bases between. This CDR3 is built from 13 residues. The CDR3 region is CASSQKQNYEQYF. CDR3 nucleotides: TGCGCCAGCAGCCAAAAACAGAACTACGAGCAGTACTTC.

This clonotype was observed a few times. The gene calls are TRBV7-8 and TRBJ1-2; no clear D gene. This CDR3 has 14 residues. The germline V gene has CDR1 SGHVS and CDR2 FQNEAQ. V gave up 5 bases and J gave up 0 bases, with 10 bases separating them. DNA for the CDR3: TGTGCCAGCAGCCCCCCCGGGGCTAACTATGGCTACACCTTC. This encodes CASSPPGANYGYTF.

This chain links TRBV6-8 with TRBJ2-5; D might be TRBD2 (7 bases). V gave up 6 bases and J gave up 5 bases, with 19 bases separating them. This CDR3 is 15 amino acids long. From germline, CDR1 is MNHGY and CDR2 SAAAGT. CDR3 residues: CASRPGQGRVETQYF. The CDR3, as DNA: TGTGCCAGCAGGCCCGGGCAGGGGAGGGTGGAGACCCAGTACTTC.

V usage is TRBV7-9 and J usage is TRBJ2-7, with unresolved D. CDR1 SEHNR and CDR2 FQNEAQ come from the germline V gene (reference sequence). Trimming removed 2 bases at V and 2 bases at J, with 7 bases between. The CDR3 runs to 13 residues. The DNA for the CDR3 is TGTGCCAGCAGCTTACTAGGGACCTACGAGCAGTACTTC. It codes for CASSLLGTYEQYF.

J is TRBJ1-1 and V is TRBV7-3, with a possible D match to TRBD1 (5 bases). The V gene's germline CDR1 is SGHTA and CDR2 FQGTGA. Between the trimmed V and J ends, which lost 5 bases and 4 bases, there was a span of 11 bases. This CDR3 is built from 13 residues. For the CDR3, the DNA is TGTGCCAGCAGCCCGACAGATCTCACTGAAGCTTTCTTT. It codes for CASSPTDLTEAFF.

This rearrangement joins TRBV6-2 or TRBV6-3 to TRBJ2-1; D may be TRBD2 (5 bases). The V and J ends lost 6 bases and 6 bases respectively, with 9 bases between them. The CDR3 consists of 12 residues. Per the germline V gene, CDR1 is MNHEY and CDR2 is SVGEGT. The CDR3 DNA is TGTGCCAGCAGCCTTGGACTCAATGAGCAGTTCTTC. Translation: CASSLGLNEQFF.

This clonotype showed up just a few times. The chain combines TRBV7-2 with TRBJ2-1; 9 bases map to TRBD2. The CDR3 contains 14 residues. V lost 3 bases to trimming and J lost 7 bases; unmatched junction nucleotides: 4. The germline gives CDR1 SGHTA, CDR2 FQGNSA. CDR3 sequence reads: CASSLGLAGNEQFF. Written as DNA, the CDR3 is TGTGCCAGCAGCTTGGGACTAGCTGGAAATGAGCAGTTCTTC. The full variable domain, completed using reference TRBV7-2 and TRBJ2-1, is GAGVSQSPSNKVTEKGKDVELRCDPISGHTALYWYRQSLGQGLEFLIYFQGNSAPDKSGLPSDRFSAERTGGSVSTLTIQRTQQEDSAVYLCASSLGLAGNEQFFGPGTRLTVL.

Only a few counts were recorded for this clonotype. CDR3 DNA sequence: TGTGCCAGCACCTTTGGGGGGCCCAACACCGGGGAGCTGTTTTTT. Protein sequence: CASTFGGPNTGELFF. The chain couples TRBV12-3 or TRBV12-4 to TRBJ2-2; D may match TRBD1 or TRBD2 (6 bases each). With 7 bases removed from V and 2 bases from J, the gap between germline ends came to 14 bases. This CDR3 region has 15 residues.

This clonotype was seen a handful of times. The rearrangement links TRBV7-8 to TRBJ2-7; 8 nucleotides line up with TRBD1. The CDR3 is made up of 15 amino acids. Germline-derived CDR1 and CDR2 are SGHVS and FQNEAQ. V shed 5 bases, J shed 0 bases, and the junction held 6 bases outside the gene matches. CDR3 amino acids: CASSPYRGSSYEQYF. The CDR3 nucleotides are TGTGCCAGCAGCCCTTACAGGGGGAGCTCCTACGAGCAGTACTTC. Based on the CDR3 plus reference TRBV7-8 and TRBJ2-7, the full variable domain is GAGVSQSPRYKVAKRGQDVALRCDPISGHVSLFWYQQALGQGPEFLTYFQNEAQLDKSGLPSDRFFAERPEGSVSTLKIQRTQQEDSAVYLCASSPYRGSSYEQYFGPGTRLTVT.

This clonotype showed up just a few times. This chain connects TRBV2 to TRBJ1-6; D call uncertain. CDR3 length equals 17 residues. Germline V gene data show CDR1 as SNHLY and CDR2 as FYNNEI. V was clipped by 1 base and J by 11 bases, with 21 bases between them. The CDR3 sequence is CASSEGGYPPLRAPLHF. In nucleotides, the CDR3 is TGTGCCAGCAGTGAAGGGGGTTACCCTCCTTTGAGGGCACCCCTCCACTTT.

This rearrangement joins TRBV4-3 to TRBJ2-1; D possibly matches TRBD1 or TRBD2 (5 bases each). With 0 bases removed from V and 10 bases from J, the gap between germline ends came to 10 bases. The CDR3 length is 13 residues. Germline V gives CDR1 LGHNA, CDR2 YSLEER. Here the CDR3 reads CASSQEGPKEQFF. CDR3 bases: TGCGCCAGCAGCCAAGAGGGACCAAAAGAGCAGTTCTTC.

In its sample, this clonotype was seen a few times. This chain joins TRBV27 and TRBJ2-7, with D uncertain. The CDR3 runs 14 residues. Trimming pared 8 bases from V and 2 bases from J, leaving 16 bases between. Per germline, CDR1 MNHEY and CDR2 SMNVEV (reference sequence). The chain's CDR3 is CASAPNRNPYEQYF. In DNA, the CDR3 is TGTGCCAGCGCTCCCAATAGAAATCCCTACGAGCAGTACTTC.

V usage is TRBV4-1 and J usage is TRBJ2-3; no firm D call. This CDR3 region has 15 residues. Trimming took 3 bases from V and 1 from J, leaving 11 bases between them. Germline lookup yields CDR1 MGHRA and CDR2 YSYEKL. This CDR3 is CASSHPPTGTDTQYF. For the CDR3, the DNA is TGCGCCAGCAGCCATCCCCCGACCGGCACAGATACGCAGTATTTT.

Details on this clonotype: Compared with germline, one end of the junction differs, possibly owing to a read error. This sequence joins TRBV5-3 and TRBJ2-2, with D unclear. TRBV5-3 has ORF status, its function being uncertain. The CDR3 totals 12 residues. The CDR3 here is CASSLGGGELFF. The DNA for the CDR3 is TGTGCCAGCAGCTTGGGCGGCGGGGAGCTGTTTTTT.

The chain recombines TRBV7-9 with TRBJ1-1; unclear D gene. Trimming removed 2 bases from V and 1 base from J, with 14 bases in between. Germline-derived CDR1 and CDR2 are SEHNR and FQNEAQ (reference sequence). This CDR3 spans 16 amino acids. CDR3 in DNA: TGTGCCAGCAGCTTAAAGCGGCAGAGCTCGAACACTGAAGCTTTCTTT. Protein sequence: CASSLKRQSSNTEAFF. The whole variable domain, filled in from reference TRBV7-9 and TRBJ1-1, reads DTGVSQNPRHKITKRGQNVTFRCDPISEHNRLYWYRQTLGQGPEFLTYFQNEAQLEKSRLLSDRFSAERPKGSFSTLEIQRTEQGDSAMYLCASSLKRQSSNTEAFFGQGTRLTVV.

This clonotype was recorded a few times. The V gene is TRBV7-8, the J gene TRBJ1-5, with 9 bases matching TRBD1. The V gene end was trimmed by 5 bases and the J gene end by 5 bases; junction bases not matched to a gene: 7. This CDR3 is 15 amino acids long. CDR1 and CDR2 from the germline V gene are SGHVS and FQNEAQ. The CDR3 loop reads CASSTGGQGDQPQHF. The CDR3, as DNA: TGTGCCAGCAGCACGGGGGGACAGGGTGATCAGCCCCAGCATTTT.

V gene TRBV4-1 combines with J gene TRBJ1-6; no clear D. Germline V gives CDR1 MGHRA, CDR2 YSYEKL. The V end lost 1 base, the J end lost 9 bases, and 13 bases lay between the germline ends. The CDR3 loop spans 15 amino acids. The DNA of the CDR3 is TGCGCCAGCAGCCAAGCGATTAGCGATGGTTCACCCCTCCACTTT. Translation: CASSQAISDGSPLHF.

In its sample, this clonotype was seen a few times. The CDR3 bases are TGTGCCAGCAGCCAAACTAGCGGGGGGGCGAATTTCCTGGAGACCCAGTACTTC. Translation: CASSQTSGGANFLETQYF. V usage is TRBV7-8 and J usage is TRBJ2-5; 13 bases map to TRBD2. The germline V gene has CDR1 SGHVS and CDR2 FQNEAQ. This CDR3 comprises 18 residues. V shed 5 bases, J shed 5 bases, and the junction held 14 bases outside the gene matches.

A few counts support this clonotype. This sequence joins TRBV7-9 and TRBJ2-2; 8 positions match TRBD1. The CDR3 runs 19 residues. Germline CDR1 SEHNR, CDR2 FQNEAQ (reference sequence). The trim removed 5 bases at V and 4 bases at J, leaving 18 bases unmatched. The CDR3 is CASSPLPIPGGGGTGELFF. CDR3 bases: TGTGCCAGCAGCCCCCTACCCATCCCAGGGGGCGGAGGCACCGGGGAGCTGTTTTTT.

This clonotype was found a few times. V gene TRBV7-2 combines with J gene TRBJ2-5; possibly TRBD2 for D (5 bases). CDR3 length: 14 residues. The V end lost 5 bases, the J end lost 2 bases, and 12 bases lay between the germline ends. Germline CDR1 reads SGHTA; CDR2 reads FQGNSA. The CDR3 protein is CASSRTGVQETQYF. CDR3 coding DNA: TGTGCCAGCAGCCGGACCGGGGTTCAAGAGACCCAGTACTTC.

The CDR3 spells CASSLSQGRYTEAFF. The CDR3 nucleotides read TGTGCCAGCAGTTTATCTCAGGGGCGATACACTGAAGCTTTCTTT. This chain uses TRBV27 with TRBJ1-1, with D perhaps TRBD1 (6 bases). Trimming shortened V by 0 bases and J by 3 bases, and 11 bases separated the two germline ends. The CDR3 contains 15 residues. Germline lookup yields CDR1 MNHEY and CDR2 SMNVEV (reference sequence).

The rearrangement links TRBV7-6 to TRBJ2-1; the D gene is possibly TRBD1 (5 bases). Trimming removed 1 base from V and 8 bases from J, with 15 bases in between. Germline values: CDR1 SGHVS, CDR2 FNYEAQ. CDR3 size: 15 residues. The CDR3 loop is CASSLEGSRQYEQFF. The CDR3 region has the DNA TGTGCCAGCAGCTTAGAGGGGTCAAGGCAGTATGAGCAGTTCTTC.

This clonotype was recorded once. V usage is TRBV25-1 and J usage is TRBJ2-5; perhaps D is TRBD1 or TRBD2 (5 bases each). Trimming removed 7 bases from V and 1 base from J, with 13 bases in between. The V gene's germline CDR1 is MGHDK and CDR2 SYGVNS. The CDR3 loop spans 14 amino acids. CDR3 in DNA: TGTGCCAGCACACTCCGGGACGGCCAAGAGACCCAGTACTTC. This translates into CASTLRDGQETQYF.

CDR3 residues: CASGTENTGELFF. The CDR3 region has the DNA TGTGCCAGCGGGACAGAGAACACCGGGGAGCTGTTTTTT. This sequence joins TRBV11-3 and TRBJ2-2; 7 bases are shared with TRBD1. With V trimmed by 8 bases and J by 1 base, 1 base remained unmatched. The CDR3 contains 13 residues. Germline V lookup: CDR1 SGHNT, CDR2 YENEEA.

This clonotype was seen a few times. The rearrangement uses TRBV14 and TRBJ1-1, with a weak D call TRBD1 (6 bases). Trimming shortened V by 3 bases and J by 1 base, and 15 bases separated the two germline ends. Germline assignment: CDR1 SGHDN and CDR2 FVKESK. The CDR3 totals 16 residues. The CDR3 nucleotides are TGTGCCAGCAGCCAGGCCTTCCAAGGGGGGAACACTGAAGCTTTCTTT. As protein: CASSQAFQGGNTEAFF.

This clonotype was found a few times. The rearrangement links TRBV7-9 to TRBJ2-5; 12 nucleotides agree with TRBD1. The CDR3 loop spans 15 amino acids. Germline V gene sequence: CDR1 SEHNR, CDR2 FQNEAQ (reference sequence). The ends lost 4 bases at V and 1 base at J; junction bases unmatched: 1. The DNA of the CDR3 is TGTGCCAGCAGCTGGGGACAGGGGGCCCAAGAGACCCAGTACTTC. Protein sequence: CASSWGQGAQETQYF.

By share of the sample, this clonotype is large. The chain is built from TRBV7-9 and TRBJ1-6, with TRBD1 matching 7 bases. V lost 4 bases and J lost 9; bases outside the gene matches: 15. CDR3 length equals 17 residues. Per germline, CDR1 SEHNR and CDR2 FQNEAQ (reference sequence). CDR3 amino acids: CASSSHDREGVSSPLHF. Here the CDR3 DNA reads TGTGCCAGCAGCTCCCACGACAGGGAAGGCGTGAGTTCACCCCTCCACTTT.